This T cell receptor beta chain was sequenced for a study of early T cells in non-severe SARS-CoV-2 infection (TCRdb year 2021). Broadly, across the study: Because TCR sequencing was done on bulk RNA from unsorted whole blood, the alpha and beta chains could not be paired. Study-level results and caveats: VDJdb matching was skewed toward anti-spike CD8 responses and likely underestimated virus-specific expansions by missing private and CD4 specificities.

Cut back by 4 bases and 4 bases, the V and J ends lie 10 bases apart. The CDR3 goes from the cysteine to the phenylalanine over 12 residues. The DNA shown is the 36-base CDR3, in frame from base 1. The germline V gene specifies SQVTM as CDR1 and ANQGSEA as CDR2. Libraries came from 5' RACE. The sample was run on a NextSeq 500. To correct for sequencing error and PCR bias, the TCR library protocol tagged individual cDNA molecules with unique molecular identifiers. TCR alpha and beta chains were both sequenced, and the abundances of alpha and beta sequences in each sample were closely correlated with each other. The authors processed their data as follows. Decombinator V4 was used to perform V gene, J gene and CDR3 annotation of TCR sequences. TCRs were defined as expanded if a significant change between any two time points was detected under a Poisson model with p below 0.0001. TCR abundances were normalised to the total number of TCRs sequenced in each sample and reported as counts per million. TRAV1-2 paired with TRAJ12, TRAJ20 or TRAJ33 defined MAIT TCRs, while TRAV10 paired with TRAJ18 defined iNKT TCRs. A search of VDJdb, accessed on 1 November 2021, was run for TCRs annotated to CMV, EBV and SARS-CoV-2, with TCRs annotated for multiple antigens excluded. The public reads were run again by TCRdb, first through fastp at Q25 and then through MiXCR, and only productive beta chains were kept. Rows with one shared CDR3 protein collapse into an entry with the most common genes and DNA. These V and J calls derive from TCRdb rather than the authors' analysis. In this sample the table shows about 69,000 distinct CDR3 sequences, 9.5% of which occur a single time. The ten largest clonotypes hold about 5.6% of the sample.

This clonotype appeared a few times. It has no known antigen specificity. No qualities accompany the bases; no much larger clone lies one base away. This was a case-control study nested in a cohort of healthcare workers in London, UK, who had nasopharyngeal swab PCR tests and blood samples taken every week. Healthcare workers were recruited during the week of the UK lockdown, between 23 and 31 March 2020, and followed weekly for up to about 15 weeks. This chain joins TRBV29-1 to TRBJ2-5, with the D assignment possibly TRBD1 or TRBD2, given 5 matching bases for each. Sequenced sample: whole blood. The source of this sequence is an adult who was a healthcare worker with PCR-confirmed SARS-CoV-2 infection or an uninfected control (not recorded which). The CDR3 corresponds to CSVGRGGETQYF. DNA sequence: TGCAGCGTTGGCCGGGGCGGAGAGACCCAGTACTTC.